This T cell receptor beta chain was observed in a study of T cell repertoires in cytomegalovirus infection. Germline V CDR1 and CDR2: MNHEY, SMNVEV (reference sequence). Trimming removed 6 bases from V and 4 bases from J; junction bases left unmatched: 7. This CDR3 region has 15 residues. Concerning this clonotype: Its antigen is not known.

Study-wide findings and caveats: CMV-specific HLA-C-restricted TCR beta clonotypes dominated the ex vivo response.

MiXCR was run by TCRdb on the reads, yielding one entry per CDR3 protein. The table records about 340,000 distinct CDR3 sequences, 25% to 35% of them present only once. This sample comprised cultured PBMCs, obtained from culture after CMV antigen stimulation. This chain joins TRBV27 and TRBJ2-2; 8 bases are shared with TRBD2. The sequence derives from a human donor in good health (CMV status not recorded). Some clones in this sample may be carry-over from other donors' samples. CDR3 nucleotides: TGTGCCAGCAGCAGCGGGAGACTATTCACCGGGGAGCTGTTTTTT. This translates into CASSSGRLFTGELFF.